The T cell receptor (beta chain) under discussion was sequenced for a study of cytomegalovirus exposure and HLA in healthy donors. The study ran its PCR with 60 Vbeta and 13 Jbeta primers. TCRdb keeps only in-frame clones here, not all; method: immunoSEQ multiplex PCR. There are under 200,000 clones in the sample; approximately 77% occur only once, and roughly 7.3% lies in the top ten. With 0 bases clipped from V and 5 bases from J, the junction kept 10 bases outside the gene matches. The CDR3 is 17 amino acids. Germline-derived CDR1 and CDR2 are SGHRS and YFSETQ. The clonotype originates from a male donor in good health and CMV-seropositive. The chain carries TRBV5-1 and TRBJ2-7, with 11 positions matching TRBD2. The sample comprised PBMCs. The CDR3 reads CASSLVGSGGAEHEQYF. The CDR3 nucleotides read TGCGCCAGCAGCTTGGTCGGTAGCGGGGGGGCCGAGCACGAGCAGTACTTC. Combining the CDR3 with reference TRBV5-1 and TRBJ2-7 gives the whole variable domain KAGVTQTPRYLIKTRGQQVTLSCSPISGHRSVSWYQQTPGQGLQFLFEYFSETQRNKGNFPGRFSGRQFSNSRSEMNVSTLELGDSALYLCASSLVGSGGAEHEQYFGPGTRLTVT.